A single T cell receptor beta chain is shown here with its context. Its cognate antigen is unknown. The PCR was carried out with 60 Vbeta primers and 13 Jbeta primers. Profiled with immunoSEQ multiplex PCR; TCRdb holds only in-frame clones, not every one. There are 150,000 to 200,000 clones in the sample; roughly 80% occur only once, and roughly 0.99% lies in the top ten. These data come from a study of cytomegalovirus exposure and HLA in healthy donors. Study-wide results and limits: Despite most TCR sequences being rare, some public TCRs occurred in many donors. In vitro testing confirmed a few CMV-associated chains as specific for CMV antigens.

Each donor's status was that of a healthy bone marrow donor. CDR3 length: 14 amino acids. Trimming took 1 base from V and 10 from J, leaving 13 bases between them. From germline, CDR1 is MGHRA and CDR2 YSYEKL. The chain recombines TRBV4-1 with TRBJ1-4; D not resolved. The sequenced sample consisted of PBMCs. The TCR was taken from a girl aged 2-15 years in good health and CMV-seropositive. This CDR3 is CASSQVLGGGKLFF. The CDR3 DNA sequence: TGCGCCAGCAGCCAAGTTCTAGGCGGAGGAAAACTGTTTTTT.